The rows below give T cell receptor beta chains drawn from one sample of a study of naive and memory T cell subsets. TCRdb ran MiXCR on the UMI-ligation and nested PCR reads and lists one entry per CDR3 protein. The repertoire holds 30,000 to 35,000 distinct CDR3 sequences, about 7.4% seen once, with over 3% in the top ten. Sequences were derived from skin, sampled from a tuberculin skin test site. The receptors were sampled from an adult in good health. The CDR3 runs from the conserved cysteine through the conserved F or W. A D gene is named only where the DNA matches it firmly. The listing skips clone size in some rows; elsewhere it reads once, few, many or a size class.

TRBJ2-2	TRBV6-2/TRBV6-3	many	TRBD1	TGTGCCAGCAGAATGACAGGGTTTGCCGGGGAGCTGTTTTTT	CASRMTGFAGELFF
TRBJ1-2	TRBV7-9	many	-	TGTGCCAGCAGCCCGGAAGGGCAGGGTATCTATGGCTACACCTTC	CASSPEGQGIYGYTF
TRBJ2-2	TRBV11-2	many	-	TGTGCCAGCAGCCCAGCTTATAGGACCACCGGGGAGCTGTTTTTT	CASSPAYRTTGELFF
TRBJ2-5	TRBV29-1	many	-	TGCAGCGTCGCGAATGACAGACAAGAGACCCAGTACTTC	CSVANDRQETQYF
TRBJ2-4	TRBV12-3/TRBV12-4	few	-	TGTGCCAGCAGCCCAACCGGCGGTGTGCACATTCAGTACTTC	CASSPTGGVHIQYF
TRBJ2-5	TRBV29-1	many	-	TGCAGCGTTCCCTCCCAGGACAGAGATCAAGAGACCCAGTACTTC	CSVPSQDRDQETQYF
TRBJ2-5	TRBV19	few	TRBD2	TGTGCCAGTAGTGTACTAGCGGGGGTCGAGACCCAGTGCTTC	CASSVLAGVETQCF
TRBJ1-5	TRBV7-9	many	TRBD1	TGTGCCAGCAGCTTAGAAGGGGGCGGCAATCAGCCCCAGCATTTT	CASSLEGGGNQPQHF
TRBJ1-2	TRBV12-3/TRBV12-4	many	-	TGTGCCAGCAGTTACCGACATGGCTACACCTTC	CASSYRHGYTF
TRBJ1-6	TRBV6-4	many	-	TGTGCCAGCAGTGAACAGGATAATTCACCCCTCCACTTT	CASSEQDNSPLHF
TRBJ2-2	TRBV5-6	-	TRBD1	TGTGCCAGCAGCTTAGGGGAAACAGGGGGCGCATCCGGGGAGCTGTTTTTT	CASSLGETGGASGELFF
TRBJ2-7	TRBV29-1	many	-	TGCAGCGTTGCTGAAGGGGGATCAACCTACGAGCAGTACTTC	CSVAEGGSTYEQYF
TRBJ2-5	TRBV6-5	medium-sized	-	TGTGCCAGCACCCAGGTCGCGGGATACAAGGAGACCCAGTACTTC	CASTQVAGYKETQYF
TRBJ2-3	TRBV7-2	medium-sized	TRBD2	TGTGCCAGCAGCTTAGTAGGGCTAGCGGCCATTAGCACAGATACGCAGTATTTT	CASSLVGLAAISTDTQYF
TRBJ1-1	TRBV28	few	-	TGTGCCAGCAGCCTTATGCCTTCTTCTGGGACTGAAGCTTTCTTT	CASSLMPSSGTEAFF
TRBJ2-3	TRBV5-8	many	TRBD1	TGTGCCAGCAGCTGGGGACAGGGTAGAGCGACAGATACGCAGTATTTT	CASSWGQGRATDTQYF
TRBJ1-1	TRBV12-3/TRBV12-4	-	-	TGTGCCAGCAGATACAGGGAGTCGAACACTGAAGATTTCTTT	CASRYRESNTEDFF
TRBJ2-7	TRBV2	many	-	TGTGCCAGCGGGTCAGACAGAGGCACCTACGAGCAGTACTTC	CASGSDRGTYEQYF
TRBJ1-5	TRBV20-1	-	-	TGCAGTGCTAGTAGGGGGGGTTCCTCCGGCCAGCCCCAGCATTTT	CSASRGGSSGQPQHF
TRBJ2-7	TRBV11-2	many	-	TGTGCCAGCAGTCCAGGCCCAGGGAGGCCCTACGAGCAGTACTTC	CASSPGPGRPYEQYF
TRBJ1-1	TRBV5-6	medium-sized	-	TGTGCCAGCAGCTTGGTGGCAGGAAACACTGAAGCTTTCTTT	CASSLVAGNTEAFF
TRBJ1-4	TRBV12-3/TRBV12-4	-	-	TGTGCCAGCAGCTTCGGGAGGGGATCTAATGAAAAACTGTTTTTT	CASSFGRGSNEKLFF
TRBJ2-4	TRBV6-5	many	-	TGTGCCAGCAGTTATTCGGGGCGAAGTGCCAAAAACATTCGGTACTTC	CASSYSGRSAKNIRYF
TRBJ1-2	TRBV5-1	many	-	TGCGCCAGCCTCCGGGACGGATCCTCTATGGAGAGCTACACCTTC	CASLRDGSSMESYTF
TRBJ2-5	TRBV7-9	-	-	TGTGCCAGCAGCGCCGTAGGGGGGCCCCGGTACCAAGAGACCCAGTACTTC	CASSAVGGPRYQETQYF
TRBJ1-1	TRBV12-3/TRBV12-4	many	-	TGTGCCAGCAGCAAACCGAGCCGGGCAGCAGACACTGAAGCTTTCTTT	CASSKPSRAADTEAFF
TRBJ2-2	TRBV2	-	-	TGTGCCAGCAGTGAAGGGCAATCCACCGGGGAGCTGTTTTTT	CASSEGQSTGELFF
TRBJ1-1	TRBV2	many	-	TGTGCCAGCAGGGAGGGTTCGGGGGCTTACACTGAAGCTTTCTTT	CASREGSGAYTEAFF
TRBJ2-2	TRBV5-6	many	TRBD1	TGTGCCAGCAGCTCGATGGTTTCCGGGACAGTTAACACCGGGGAGCTGTTTTTT	CASSSMVSGTVNTGELFF
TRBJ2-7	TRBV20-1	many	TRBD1	TGCAGTGCTAGAGATAACAGGGGCGCCTACGAGCAGTACTTC	CSARDNRGAYEQYF
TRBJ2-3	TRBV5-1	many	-	TGCGCCAGCAGCTTGGAGACTGCGGGGAGCACAGATACGCAGTATTTT	CASSLETAGSTDTQYF
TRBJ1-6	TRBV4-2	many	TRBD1	TGTGCCAGCAGCCGCCAGGCACACGGGACAGAAAATTCACCCCTCCACTTT	CASSRQAHGTENSPLHF
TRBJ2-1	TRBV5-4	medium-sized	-	TGTGCCAGCAGCTTCAGTGACTATGGTGAGCAGTTCTTC	CASSFSDYGEQFF
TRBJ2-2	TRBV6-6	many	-	TGTGCCGCGCGAGAGGCGGGGGCGGCCGGGGAGCTGTTTTTT	CAAREAGAAGELFF
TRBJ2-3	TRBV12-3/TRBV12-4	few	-	TGTGCCAGCACTTTACTCTCGTCTAGCACAGATACGCAGTATTTT	CASTLLSSSTDTQYF
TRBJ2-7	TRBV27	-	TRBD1	TGTGCCAGCAGTTTACGGACAGGCACCAAGCCCTACGAGCAGTACTTC	CASSLRTGTKPYEQYF
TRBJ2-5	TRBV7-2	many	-	TGTGCCAGCAGCTTAGGACCCGGGGAAGAGACCCAGTACTTC	CASSLGPGEETQYF
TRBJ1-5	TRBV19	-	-	TGTGCCAGTAGTGCGATGGTTTTAGGCAATCAGCCCCAGCATTTT	CASSAMVLGNQPQHF
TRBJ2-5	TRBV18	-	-	TGTGCCAGCTCACAAGGGAGTTCAGAGACCCAGTACTTC	CASSQGSSETQYF
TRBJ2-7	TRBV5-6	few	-	TGTGCCAGCAGCTTAATGAGCCGAGACTACGAGCAGTACTTC	CASSLMSRDYEQYF
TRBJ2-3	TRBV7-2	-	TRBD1	TGTGCCAGCAGAAAACAGGGGCCTAGCACAGATACGCAGTATTTT	CASRKQGPSTDTQYF
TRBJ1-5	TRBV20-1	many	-	TGCAGTGCCCGGACTCCGGGTAGCAATCAGCCCCAGCATTTT	CSARTPGSNQPQHF
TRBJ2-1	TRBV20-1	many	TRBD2	TGCAGTGCTAGAGACCCTTATAGCGGGGGGCTGACCAATGAGCAGTTCTTC	CSARDPYSGGLTNEQFF
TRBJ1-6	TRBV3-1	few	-	TGTGCCAGCAGCCAATACAGGGTTATCGCCTATAATTCACCCCTCCACTTT	CASSQYRVIAYNSPLHF
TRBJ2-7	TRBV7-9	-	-	TGTGCCAGCAGCACCACGCAGGGGGAGGACTACGAGCAGTACTTC	CASSTTQGEDYEQYF
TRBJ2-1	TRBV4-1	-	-	TGCGCCAGCAGCCAAGCCGAGACTAGTTACGAGCAGTTCTTC	CASSQAETSYEQFF
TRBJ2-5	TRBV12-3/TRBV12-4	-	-	TGTGCCAGCAGTTTAAGGGCTAGTGATGAGACCCAGTACTTC	CASSLRASDETQYF
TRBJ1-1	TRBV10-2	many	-	TGCGCCAGCAGTCTGAACACTGAAGCTTTCTTT	CASSLNTEAFF
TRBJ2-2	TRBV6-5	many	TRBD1	TGTGCCAGCAGTTACGCAGGGACAGGGGGCTCCACCGGGGAGCTGTTTTTT	CASSYAGTGGSTGELFF
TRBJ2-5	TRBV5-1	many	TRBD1	TGCGCCAGCACACGCCGAGGGGGCCTGGAGGAGACCCAGTACTTC	CASTRRGGLEETQYF
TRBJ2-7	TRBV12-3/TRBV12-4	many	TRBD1	TGTGCCAGCAGTTTTGAAATATCGGACAGGGCGTCCTACGAGCAGTACTTC	CASSFEISDRASYEQYF